This T cell receptor (beta chain) was sequenced in a study of identical twins. Overall study findings and caveats: Zero-insertion analyses were open to partial confounding by invariant MAIT and iNKT cells.

With template switching, a universal primer site was added, and the cDNA carried unique molecular identifiers. TCRdb called the 5' RACE reads again in MiXCR, with one record for every CDR3 protein. The sample holds 350,000 to 600,000 distinct CDR3 sequences, 14% seen once. V lost 3 bases to trimming and J lost 8 bases; unmatched junction nucleotides: 6. The CDR3 sequence is 14 residues long. The germline V gene encodes CDR1 LGHDT and CDR2 YNNKEL (reference sequence). Donors were all healthy Caucasians. This clonotype was seen more than once but under ten times. Its specificity is unknown. Another study also made use of these data, one on yellow fever vaccine responses in identical twins.

Sequencing input: CD4+ T cells sorted from blood. The clonotype comes from a woman aged 18-29 years in good health. The chain has TRBV3-1 and TRBJ1-4; 7 nucleotides match TRBD1. The CDR3 DNA is TGTGCCAGCAGCCACCTACAGGGGAACGAAAAACTGTTTTTT. This encodes CASSHLQGNEKLFF.